This T cell receptor (beta chain) was found in a study of T cells after yellow fever vaccination. The table lists this clonotype with a few counts. Its antigen remains unknown. Study-wide findings and caveats: A limited proportion of clonotypes was detected within both the CD4 and CD8 compartments. Primary-vaccination clones mostly resurfaced post-booster (around 95% CD4, roughly 90% CD8).

A universal primer site and UMIs were added as TCR cDNA was made by 5'RACE template switching. TCRdb re-called the 5' RACE reads through MiXCR, storing one row per CDR3 protein. This table has around 310,000 distinct CDR3 sequences, 3.5% to 4.5% appearing once. Germline-derived CDR1 and CDR2 are SEHNR and FQNEAQ (reference sequence). The CDR3 sequence is 19 residues long. The V and J ends lost 4 bases and 4 bases, in that order; junction bases with no gene match: 15. V gene TRBV7-9 combines with J gene TRBJ2-3; 12 bases are a match to TRBD2. The source material was PBMCs, sampled 15 days after the yellow fever booster vaccination. The receptor's source is a young man who received the YFV17D yellow fever vaccine. The CDR3 is CASSYPSGGVRYPADTQYF. The CDR3 DNA sequence: TGTGCCAGCAGCTACCCTAGCGGGGGGGTGAGATACCCCGCAGATACGCAGTATTTT. Supplemented by reference TRBV7-9 and TRBJ2-3, the full variable domain reads DTGVSQNPRHKITKRGQNVTFRCDPISEHNRLYWYRQTLGQGPEFLTYFQNEAQLEKSRLLSDRFSAERPKGSFSTLEIQRTEQGDSAMYLCASSYPSGGVRYPADTQYFGPGTRLTVL.